The 29 T cell receptor beta chains below were found in one sample sequenced in a study of blood T cell repertoires in COVID-19. Some clones are missing from TCRdb's copy, which holds only in-frame ones; the method was immunoSEQ multiplex PCR. The data hold about 290,000 clones, with approximately 80% observed a single time. Sequencing was done on a sample of peripheral blood. The source is a woman aged 45-65 years with active or convalescent COVID-19.

The V and J genes are TRBV11-3 and TRBJ2-2, with D unresolved. From germline, CDR1 is SGHNT and CDR2 YENEEA. The CDR3 sequence is 12 residues long. Between the trimmed V and J ends, which lost 1 base and 8 bases, there was a span of 5 bases. CDR3 sequence reads: CASSLGLGELFF. The CDR3 DNA reads as TGTGCCAGCAGCTTAGGGCTGGGGGAGCTGTTTTTT.

This sequence joins TRBV3-1 (or the pseudogene TRBV3-2) and TRBJ1-4; no clear D gene. Germline CDR1 and CDR2: LGHDT and YNNKEL (reference sequence). The CDR3 runs to 12 residues. Trimming took off 1 base at V and 8 bases at J, with 5 bases between the two ends. CDR3 loop: CASSQVSEKLFF. The CDR3 DNA reads as TGTGCCAGCAGCCAAGTTAGCGAAAAACTGTTTTTT.

The chain carries TRBV7-8 and TRBJ1-2; D call uncertain. The CDR3 loop spans 16 amino acids. Germline loops: CDR1 SGHVS, CDR2 FQNEAQ. V gave up 4 bases and J gave up 0 bases, with 15 bases separating them. The DNA for the CDR3 is TGTGCCAGCAGCTCAAATACGGCTACAGCTAACTATGGCTACACCTTC. Its translation is CASSSNTATANYGYTF.

The chain uses TRBV6-5 and TRBJ1-1; the D gene is possibly TRBD1 (5 bases). This CDR3 is built from 13 residues. Between the trimmed V and J ends, which lost 7 bases and 10 bases, there was a span of 19 bases. Germline V lookup: CDR1 MNHEY, CDR2 SVGAGI. DNA of the CDR3: TGTGCCAGCACCCCAGATGGGGGGGTTCCAGCTTTCTTT. This sequence encodes CASTPDGGVPAFF.

The gene calls are TRBV4-1 and TRBJ2-4; 9 positions match TRBD1. Trimming cost V 4 bases and J 1 base; bases outside gene matches: 8. This CDR3 is 17 amino acids long. Per germline, CDR1 MGHRA and CDR2 YSYEKL. CDR3 sequence (DNA): TGCGCCAGCAGCCCCCGGACAGGGGCTGGGGCCAAAAACATTCAGTACTTC. It yields the protein CASSPRTGAGAKNIQYF.

The J gene is TRBJ2-7, the V gene TRBV3-1 (or the pseudogene TRBV3-2); TRBD2 matches 9 bases. Germline V gene sequence: CDR1 LGHDT, CDR2 YNNKEL (reference sequence). The CDR3 consists of 14 residues. After removal of 4 bases from V and 3 bases from J, the junction contained 4 bases not matched to a gene. The CDR3, as DNA: TGTGCCAGCAGCCGAGCGGGAGGTCACTACGAGCAGTACTTC. Its translation: CASSRAGGHYEQYF.

The chain employs TRBV25-1 and TRBJ2-1, with a tentative D call TRBD1 (6 bases). This CDR3 is 14 amino acids long. V shed 3 bases and J shed 3 bases, with 9 bases lying between them. Germline V CDR1 and CDR2: MGHDK, SYGVNS. CDR3 sequence (DNA): TGTGCCAGCAGTGAGGCAGGGGACTACAATGAGCAGTTCTTC. This codes for CASSEAGDYNEQFF.

As DNA, the CDR3 is TGTGCCAGCAGCATACAAAACAATCAGCCCCAGCATTTT. Residues: CASSIQNNQPQHF. J is TRBJ1-5 and V is TRBV7-9; no firm D call. The CDR3 consists of 13 residues. CDR1 is SEHNR and CDR2 is FQNEAQ in the germline V gene (reference sequence). Trimming left V 5 bases short and J 3 bases short, with 8 bases between.

The chain recombines TRBV30 with TRBJ2-1; TRBD1 might be the D (5 bases). The V end lost 6 bases, the J end lost 6 bases, and 9 bases lay between the germline ends. The length of the CDR3 is 11 residues. The germline V gene encodes CDR1 GTSNPN and CDR2 SVGIG (reference sequence). The chain's CDR3 is CACRQFNEQFF. CDR3 sequence (DNA): TGTGCCTGCCGACAGTTCAATGAGCAGTTCTTC.

The chain has TRBV9 and TRBJ2-1, with D uncertain. V lost 0 bases and J 7 bases, leaving 11 bases between the germline ends. The CDR3 is 14 residues long. Germline V gene lookup returns CDR1 SGDLS and CDR2 YYNGEE. This CDR3 reads CASSVAGSLNEQFF. The DNA for the CDR3 is TGTGCCAGCAGCGTAGCCGGGTCTCTGAATGAGCAGTTCTTC.

V and J are TRBV9 and TRBJ2-1; D gene uncertain. Germline lookup yields CDR1 SGDLS and CDR2 YYNGEE. CDR3 length: 15 residues. The V end was cut by 0 bases, the J end by 2 bases, with 9 bases between. The chain's CDR3 is CASSVGGQTYNEQFF. The CDR3 nucleotides read TGTGCCAGCAGCGTAGGTGGCCAAACCTACAATGAGCAGTTCTTC. Variable domain in full (rest from reference TRBV9 and TRBJ2-1): DSGVTQTPKHLITATGQRVTLRCSPRSGDLSVYWYQQSLDQGLQFLIQYYNGEERAKGNILERFSAQQFPDLHSELNLSSLELGDSALYFCASSVGGQTYNEQFFGPGTRLTVL.

The rearrangement links TRBV4-2 to TRBJ2-7; 8 positions agree with TRBD2. In germline, CDR1 is LGHNA, CDR2 YNFKEQ. This CDR3 comprises 18 residues. The junction had 12 bases not matched to a gene; V was cut back by 1 base and J by 1 base. For the CDR3, the DNA is TGTGCCAGCAGCCAAGCGGCTAGCGGGCGCCTCTCGTCCTACGAGCAGTACTTC. Its translation is CASSQAASGRLSSYEQYF.

The rearrangement links TRBV15 to TRBJ2-1; D is perhaps TRBD1 (5 bases). The CDR3 extends over 14 amino acids. The V gene lost 5 bases and the J gene lost 2 bases, with 10 bases spanning the gap. The V gene's germline CDR1 is LNHNV and CDR2 YYDKDF (reference sequence). This CDR3 reads CATSHRLAYNEQFF. CDR3 nucleotide sequence: TGTGCCACCAGCCACAGGTTGGCCTACAATGAGCAGTTCTTC.

The V and J genes are TRBV5-1 and TRBJ1-1; TRBD1 aligns across 9 bases. The trim removed 8 bases at V and 2 bases at J, leaving 7 bases unmatched. CDR1 is SGHRS and CDR2 is YFSETQ in the germline V gene. This CDR3 has 14 residues. CDR3 loop: CASLQGAGNTEAFF. The CDR3 DNA follows: TGCGCCAGTTTACAGGGGGCTGGAAACACTGAAGCTTTCTTT. Combining the CDR3 with reference TRBV5-1 and TRBJ1-1 gives the whole variable domain KAGVTQTPRYLIKTRGQQVTLSCSPISGHRSVSWYQQTPGQGLQFLFEYFSETQRNKGNFPGRFSGRQFSNSRSEMNVSTLELGDSALYLCASLQGAGNTEAFFGQGTRLTVV.

This chain joins TRBV2 and TRBJ1-4, with D tentatively TRBD1 (6 bases). CDR1 and CDR2 (germline): SNHLY, FYNNEI. V lost 6 bases and J 12 bases, leaving 11 bases between the germline ends. The CDR3 has 11 amino acids. The CDR3 bases are TGTGCCAGCAGCCCGACAGGTGAACTGTTTTTT. It is translated as CASSPTGELFF. The entire variable domain, with the rest obtained from reference TRBV2 and TRBJ1-4, is as follows: EPEVTQTPSHQVTQMGQEVILRCVPISNHLYFYWYRQILGQKVEFLVSFYNNEISEKSEIFDDQFSVERPDGSNFTLKIRSTKLEDSAMYFCASSPTGELFFGSGTQLSVL.

This clone has only one observation. The chain recombines TRBV21-1 with TRBJ2-1; the tabulated D call, TRBD1, remains unverified against the DNA. TRBV21-1 is an annotated pseudogene. The CDR3 is made up of 21 amino acids. The DNA for the CDR3 is TGTGCCAGCAGCAAAAGGGTCATTGGACAGGGGAGATCAAGCTCCTACAATGAGCAGTTCTTC. Residues: CASSKRVIGQGRSSSYNEQFF.

The genes are TRBV5-1 and TRBJ1-2; possible D gene TRBD1, 6 bases. Germline V lookup: CDR1 SGHRS, CDR2 YFSETQ. The V and J ends lost 4 bases and 1 base respectively, with 20 bases between them. The CDR3 length is 17 residues. The CDR3 loop is CASSGSGTGIGNYGYTF. The DNA of the CDR3 is TGCGCCAGCAGCGGAAGTGGAACAGGGATTGGTAACTATGGCTACACCTTC.

The CDR3 reads CASSPPILAGKYNEQFF. CDR3 coding DNA: TGTGCCAGCAGCCCTCCAATACTAGCGGGGAAATACAATGAGCAGTTCTTC. This chain connects TRBV14 to TRBJ2-1; the match to TRBD2 covers 10 bases. This CDR3 spans 17 amino acids. The germline gives CDR1 SGHDN, CDR2 FVKESK. After removal of 4 bases from V and 4 bases from J, the junction contained 10 bases not matched to a gene. Together with reference TRBV14 and TRBJ2-1, the CDR3 gives the full variable domain: EAGVTQFPSHSVIEKGQTVTLRCDPISGHDNLYWYRRVMGKEIKFLLHFVKESKQDESGMPNNRFLAERTGGTYSTLKVQPAELEDSGVYFCASSPPILAGKYNEQFFGPGTRLTVL.

The rearrangement links TRBV7-3 to TRBJ2-1; 7 bases map to TRBD2. CDR3 length equals 16 residues. Germline CDR1 and CDR2: SGHTA and FQGTGA. Germline trimming cut 4 bases from V and 0 bases from J; bases unmatched to any gene: 6. The CDR3 DNA sequence: TGTGCCAGCAGCTACCGGGGCGGGAGCTCCTACAATGAGCAGTTCTTC. Translation gives CASSYRGGSSYNEQFF.

This chain links TRBV6-5 with TRBJ2-7, with TRBD2 matching over 9 bases. The J segment lost 0 bases and the V segment lost 5 bases, leaving 5 bases of the junction unmatched. Germline assignment: CDR1 MNHEY and CDR2 SVGAGI. The CDR3 is 15 residues long. The DNA for the CDR3 is TGTGCCAGCAGTAGAAATAGCGGGAGCTCCTACGAGCAGTACTTC. Translated, it gives CASSRNSGSSYEQYF.

This clone has a single count. The V gene is TRBV12-1, the J gene TRBJ1-2; the table's D call of TRBD1 was not tested on the DNA. TRBV12-1 is assigned pseudogene status. The CDR3 covers 17 residues. The CDR3 region is CASSFERSGQGTYGYTF. The CDR3 DNA reads TGTGCCAGCAGCTTTGAGCGTTCGGGACAGGGAACTTATGGCTACACCTTC.

The chain combines TRBV5-1 with TRBJ2-7, with 7 nucleotides matching TRBD2. In germline, CDR1 is SGHRS, CDR2 YFSETQ. The CDR3 length is 21 residues. J gave up 3 bases and V 4 bases, and 28 bases lay outside the gene matches. This CDR3 reads CASSPTVPRAPAERDGYEQYF. The DNA of the CDR3 is TGCGCCAGCAGCCCAACTGTCCCGAGGGCGCCTGCGGAGCGGGATGGCTACGAGCAGTACTTC.

J is TRBJ1-2 and V is TRBV4-1; D is possibly TRBD1 (5 bases). The length of the CDR3 is 13 residues. V lost 1 base to trimming and J lost 8 bases, with 11 bases between them. Germline-derived CDR1 and CDR2 are MGHRA and YSYEKL. CDR3: CASSQVAGEGYTF. The DNA of the CDR3 is TGCGCCAGCAGCCAAGTGGCGGGGGAAGGCTACACCTTC.

In its sample, this clone was seen a few times. This chain uses TRBV7-9 with TRBJ1-2; weak D call: TRBD1 (5 bases). V lost 6 bases to trimming and J lost 2 bases, with 16 bases between them. The CDR3 runs to 15 residues. Germline CDR1 and CDR2: SEHNR and FQNEAQ (reference sequence). CDR3 in amino acids: CASRRGELYNYGYTF. CDR3 DNA: TGTGCCAGCAGGCGGGGGGAGTTATACAACTATGGCTACACCTTC.

The CDR3 loop reads CASSQAQSNSPLHF. CDR3 nucleotides: TGTGCCAGCAGTCAGGCCCAGAGCAATTCACCCCTCCACTTT. The V gene is TRBV2, the J gene TRBJ1-6; D is unresolved. Germline V CDR1 and CDR2: SNHLY, FYNNEI. V lost 5 bases to trimming and J lost 7 bases, with 12 bases between them. The CDR3 runs 14 residues.

The chain is built from TRBV7-9 and TRBJ2-2; D possibly corresponds to TRBD1 (5 bases). The CDR3 has 12 amino acids. Germline-derived CDR1 and CDR2 are SEHNR and FQNEAQ (reference sequence). CDR3 nucleotide sequence: TGTGCGGGGCAAGGGCAAGCCGGGGAGCTGTTTTTT. Translating gives CAGQGQAGELFF.

V usage is TRBV11-2 and J usage is TRBJ2-2; D is possibly TRBD1 (7 bases). This CDR3 is 15 amino acids long. Looked up from germline, CDR1 is SGHAT and CDR2 is FQNNGV. The germline V and J ends were trimmed by 5 bases and 8 bases, with 18 bases remaining between them. The CDR3 nucleotides are TGTGCCAGCAGCACGAGATTACAGGGGAGGGGGGAGCTGTTTTTT. The encoded protein is CASSTRLQGRGELFF.

The rearrangement uses TRBV11-1 and TRBJ2-3; D might be TRBD2 (5 bases). With 0 bases removed from V and 2 bases from J, the gap between germline ends came to 9 bases. CDR1 is SGHAT and CDR2 is FQDESV in the germline V gene (reference sequence). The CDR3 runs to 15 residues. The CDR3 protein is CASSLASGPTDTQYF. DNA for the CDR3: TGTGCCAGCAGCTTAGCCAGCGGCCCCACAGATACGCAGTATTTT.

This chain connects TRBV5-1 to TRBJ2-3, with TRBD2 as a possible D gene (5 bases). Per germline, CDR1 SGHRS and CDR2 YFSETQ. Trimming shortened V by 2 bases and J by 2 bases, and 12 bases separated the two germline ends. This CDR3 comprises 15 residues. The CDR3 coding sequence is TGCGCCAGCAGCTTATGGCGGAGGTTCACAGATACGCAGTATTTT. Translation: CASSLWRRFTDTQYF. Based on the CDR3 plus reference TRBV5-1 and TRBJ2-3, the full variable domain is KAGVTQTPRYLIKTRGQQVTLSCSPISGHRSVSWYQQTPGQGLQFLFEYFSETQRNKGNFPGRFSGRQFSNSRSEMNVSTLELGDSALYLCASSLWRRFTDTQYFGPGTRLTVL.